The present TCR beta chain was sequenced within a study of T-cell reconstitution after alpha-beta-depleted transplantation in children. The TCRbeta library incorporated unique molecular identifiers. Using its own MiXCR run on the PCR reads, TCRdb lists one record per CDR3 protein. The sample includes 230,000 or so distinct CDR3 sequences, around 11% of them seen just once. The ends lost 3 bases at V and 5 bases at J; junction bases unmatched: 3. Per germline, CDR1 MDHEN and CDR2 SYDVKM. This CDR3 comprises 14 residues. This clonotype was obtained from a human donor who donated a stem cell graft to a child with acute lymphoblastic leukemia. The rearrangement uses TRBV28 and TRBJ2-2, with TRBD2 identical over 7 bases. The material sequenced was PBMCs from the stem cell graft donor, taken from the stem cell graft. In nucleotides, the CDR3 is TGTGCCAGCAGTTTTCGGGGGGTGACCGGGGAGCTGTTTTTT. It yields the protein CASSFRGVTGELFF.